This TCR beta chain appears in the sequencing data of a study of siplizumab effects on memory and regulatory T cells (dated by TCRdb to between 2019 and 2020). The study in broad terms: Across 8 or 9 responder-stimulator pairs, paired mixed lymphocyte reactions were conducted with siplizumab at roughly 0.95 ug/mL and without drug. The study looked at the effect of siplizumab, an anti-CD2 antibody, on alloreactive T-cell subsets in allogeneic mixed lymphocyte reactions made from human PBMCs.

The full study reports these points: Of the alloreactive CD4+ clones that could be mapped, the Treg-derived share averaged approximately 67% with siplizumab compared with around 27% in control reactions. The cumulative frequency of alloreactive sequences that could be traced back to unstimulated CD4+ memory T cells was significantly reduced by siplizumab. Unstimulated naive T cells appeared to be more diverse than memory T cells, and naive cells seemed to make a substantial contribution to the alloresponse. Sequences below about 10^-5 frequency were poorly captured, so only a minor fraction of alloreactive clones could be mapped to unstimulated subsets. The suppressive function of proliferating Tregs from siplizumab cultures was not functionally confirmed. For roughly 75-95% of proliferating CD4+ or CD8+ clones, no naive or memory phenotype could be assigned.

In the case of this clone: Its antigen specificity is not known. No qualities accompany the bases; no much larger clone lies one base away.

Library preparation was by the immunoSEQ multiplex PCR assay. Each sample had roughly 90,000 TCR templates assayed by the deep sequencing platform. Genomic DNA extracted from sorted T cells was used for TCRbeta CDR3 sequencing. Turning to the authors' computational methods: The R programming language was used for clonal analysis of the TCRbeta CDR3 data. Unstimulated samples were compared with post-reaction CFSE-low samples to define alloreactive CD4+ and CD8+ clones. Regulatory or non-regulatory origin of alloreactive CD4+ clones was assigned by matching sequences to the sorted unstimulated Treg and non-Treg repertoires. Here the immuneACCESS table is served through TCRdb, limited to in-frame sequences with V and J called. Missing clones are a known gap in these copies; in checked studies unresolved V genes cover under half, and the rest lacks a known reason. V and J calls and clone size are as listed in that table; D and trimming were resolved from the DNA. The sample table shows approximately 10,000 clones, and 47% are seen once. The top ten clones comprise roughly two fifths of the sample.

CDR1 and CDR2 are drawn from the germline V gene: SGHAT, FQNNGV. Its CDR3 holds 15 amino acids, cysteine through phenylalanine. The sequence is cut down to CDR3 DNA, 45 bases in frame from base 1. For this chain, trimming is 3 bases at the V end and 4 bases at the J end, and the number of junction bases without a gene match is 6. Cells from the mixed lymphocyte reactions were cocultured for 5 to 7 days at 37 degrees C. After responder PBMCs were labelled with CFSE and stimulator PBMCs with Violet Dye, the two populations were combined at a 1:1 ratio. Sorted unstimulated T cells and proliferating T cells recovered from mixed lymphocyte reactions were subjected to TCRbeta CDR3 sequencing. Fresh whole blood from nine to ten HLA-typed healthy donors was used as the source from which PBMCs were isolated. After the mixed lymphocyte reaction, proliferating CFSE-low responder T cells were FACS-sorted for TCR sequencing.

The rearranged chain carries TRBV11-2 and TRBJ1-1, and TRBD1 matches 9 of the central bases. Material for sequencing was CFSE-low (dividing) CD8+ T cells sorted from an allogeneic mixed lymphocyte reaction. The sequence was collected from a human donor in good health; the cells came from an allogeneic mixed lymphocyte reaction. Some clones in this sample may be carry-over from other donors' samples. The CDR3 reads CASSFGTGRGTEAFF. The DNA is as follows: TGTGCCAGCAGCTTCGGGACAGGGCGAGGCACTGAAGCTTTCTTT.